These 20 T cell receptor beta chains were all obtained from the same sample, sequenced in a study of T cell responses to AZD1222 COVID-19 vaccine. The method was immunoSEQ multiplex PCR; TCRdb's version includes in-frame clones alone and lacks a portion of them. The sample comprises some 280,000 clones, about 94% of which are singletons, and around 0.6% rests with the top ten. The material was peripheral blood, obtained 28 days after the second AZD1222 dose. These receptors were obtained from an adult who received the AZD1222 COVID-19 vaccine.

The rearrangement links TRBV2 to TRBJ1-5; the D gene is possibly TRBD1 (5 bases). V lost 6 bases and J 2 bases, leaving 8 bases between the germline ends. This CDR3 is built from 13 residues. Germline lookup yields CDR1 SNHLY and CDR2 FYNNEI. The CDR3 region is CASRGRGNQPQHF. For the CDR3, the DNA is TGTGCCAGCAGGGGACGGGGCAATCAGCCCCAGCATTTT.

This clone was seen a single time. J is TRBJ2-2 and V is TRBV5-1; 9 positions agree with TRBD1. V was pared by 4 bases and J by 4 bases, with 8 bases of the junction left unmatched. The germline V gene encodes CDR1 SGHRS and CDR2 YFSETQ. CDR3 length: 16 amino acids. In DNA, the CDR3 is TGCGCCAGCAGCCCACAGGGGGCGCGGGGCACCGGGGAGCTGTTTTTT. It translates to CASSPQGARGTGELFF. Variable domain in full (rest from reference TRBV5-1 and TRBJ2-2): KAGVTQTPRYLIKTRGQQVTLSCSPISGHRSVSWYQQTPGQGLQFLFEYFSETQRNKGNFPGRFSGRQFSNSRSEMNVSTLELGDSALYLCASSPQGARGTGELFFGEGSRLTVL.

This clone was counted once. This chain uses TRBV27 with TRBJ1-4, with 9 bases lining up with TRBD1. The CDR3 extends over 16 amino acids. The V gene end was trimmed by 2 bases and the J gene end by 4 bases; junction bases not matched to a gene: 5. In germline, CDR1 is MNHEY, CDR2 SMNVEV (reference sequence). The CDR3 sequence is CASSLRGTGSNEKLFF. CDR3 coding DNA: TGTGCCAGCAGTTTACGAGGGACAGGGAGTAATGAAAAACTGTTTTTT.

CDR3 residues: CASSLLRDTEAFF. CDR3 bases: TGTGCCAGCAGCTTACTACGAGACACTGAAGCTTTCTTT. The chain employs TRBV11-1 and TRBJ1-1; unclear D gene. Germline values: CDR1 SGHAT, CDR2 FQDESV (reference sequence). Trimming stripped 2 bases from V and 3 bases from J, with 7 bases between. CDR3 length: 13 residues.

CDR3 in DNA: TGTGCCAGCAGGAATTTTGGGAATTCACCCCTCCACTTT. Translating it yields CASRNFGNSPLHF. The chain uses TRBV2 and TRBJ1-6; D not certain. The CDR3 is made up of 13 amino acids. Germline-derived CDR1 and CDR2 are SNHLY and FYNNEI. The V end was cut by 6 bases, the J end by 7 bases, with 10 bases between.

The table lists this clone with a count of one. The chain uses TRBV4-2 and TRBJ2-1; 13 nucleotides align to TRBD2. Trimming at V came to 4 bases and at J to 6 bases, leaving 3 bases not matched to a gene. This CDR3 has 15 residues. Germline CDR1 LGHNA, CDR2 YNFKEQ. Written as DNA, the CDR3 is TGTGCCAGCAGCCCTGGACTAGCGGGGGCCAATGAGCAGTTCTTC. This encodes CASSPGLAGANEQFF.

The V call is TRBV12-3 or TRBV12-4, the J call TRBJ1-5; D not resolved. The ends were cut back, 0 bases at V and 4 bases at J, with 4 bases in the middle. This CDR3 comprises 13 residues. The CDR3 coding sequence is TGTGCCAGCAGTTTAGCCAGAAATCAGCCCCAGCATTTT. Protein: CASSLARNQPQHF.

This clone was recorded only once. This chain connects TRBV28 to TRBJ1-2; 8 nucleotides align to TRBD1. This CDR3 is built from 16 residues. The germline V gene has CDR1 MDHEN and CDR2 SYDVKM. V was clipped by 6 bases and J by 4 bases; unmatched bases: 13. In DNA, the CDR3 is TGTGCCAGCAGCTCTCACGGACAGGGCAAACCCTATGGCTACACCTTC. Its translation: CASSSHGQGKPYGYTF.

V gene TRBV14 combines with J gene TRBJ2-7; 13 bases align to TRBD2. The CDR3 has 15 amino acids. J was trimmed by 2 bases and V by 5 bases; bases with no gene match: 3. Germline values: CDR1 SGHDN, CDR2 FVKESK. The CDR3, as DNA: TGTGCCAGCAGCTCTACTAGCGGGGGGGCCTACGAGCAGTACTTC. Translation: CASSSTSGGAYEQYF.

This clone has just one count. A junction end diverges from the germline sequence, so it may reflect a read error. V is TRBV2 and J is TRBJ2-7; D is ambiguous. The CDR3 is made up of 10 amino acids. Germline CDR1 SNHLY, CDR2 FYNNEI. Here the CDR3 reads CASREDEQYF. CDR3 DNA: TGTGCCAGCAGAGAAGACGAGCAGTACTTC.

In DNA form, the CDR3 reads TGTGCCAGCCAGGACAGGCATGCCGGAAACACCATATATTTT. This codes for CASQDRHAGNTIYF. The chain is built from TRBV19 and TRBJ1-3; TRBD1 agrees at 7 bases. The CDR3 runs to 14 residues. CDR1 is LNHDA and CDR2 is SQIVND in the germline V gene (reference sequence). V gave up 9 bases and J gave up 4 bases; unmatched junction bases: 9.

The chain joins TRBV6-5 to TRBJ2-7, with D possibly TRBD2 on 6 matching bases. This CDR3 spans 15 amino acids. CDR1 and CDR2 from the germline V gene are MNHEY and SVGAGI. V was cut by 0 bases and J by 3 bases, with 12 bases left in between. DNA of the CDR3: TGTGCCAGCAGTTACTCGTTCGAGGGAGGCTACGAGCAGTACTTC. This codes for CASSYSFEGGYEQYF.

V is TRBV30 and J is TRBJ2-1, with 7 nucleotides matching TRBD2. Germline V lookup: CDR1 GTSNPN, CDR2 SVGIG (reference sequence). The CDR3 length is 14 residues. Trimming cost V 2 bases and J 3 bases; bases outside gene matches: 4. DNA for the CDR3: TGTGCCTGGAGTACCGGGACTAACTACAATGAGCAGTTCTTC. Its translation is CAWSTGTNYNEQFF.

Only one count was recorded for this clone. The rearrangement links TRBV2 to TRBJ2-1, with D possibly TRBD1 on 5 matching bases. Between the trimmed V and J ends, which lost 8 bases and 1 base, there was a span of 9 bases. The CDR3 extends over 13 amino acids. Germline assignment: CDR1 SNHLY and CDR2 FYNNEI. The CDR3 reads CASRSGSYNEQFF. The CDR3 bases are TGTGCCAGCCGGTCAGGGTCCTACAATGAGCAGTTCTTC.

This rearrangement joins TRBV28 to TRBJ2-7; 10 bases are shared with TRBD1. The germline V gene encodes CDR1 MDHEN and CDR2 SYDVKM. The CDR3 is made up of 17 amino acids. Trimming took 5 bases from V and 3 from J; bases not matched to a gene: 13. The CDR3, as DNA: TGTGCCAGCAGTCTCCCAAGCCCCGGGACAGGGGTCTACGAGCAGTACTTC. The encoded protein is CASSLPSPGTGVYEQYF.

The chain is built from TRBV7-2 and TRBJ1-2; D remains unclear. CDR1 SGHTA and CDR2 FQGNSA come from the germline V gene. V shed 0 bases and J shed 4 bases, with 12 bases lying between them. This CDR3 contains 15 residues. DNA of the CDR3: TGTGCCAGCAGCTTAGCGCTCGCAGGCACCTATGGCTACACCTTC. This gives the protein CASSLALAGTYGYTF.

The chain recombines TRBV7-6 with TRBJ2-7; 11 nucleotides match TRBD2. Trimming removed 1 base from V and 4 bases from J; junction bases left unmatched: 9. Germline CDR1 SGHVS, CDR2 FNYEAQ. This CDR3 comprises 17 residues. CDR3: CASSLVAGTSGSYEQYF. In nucleotides, the CDR3 is TGTGCCAGCAGCTTAGTTGCCGGGACTAGCGGTTCTTACGAGCAGTACTTC.

This chain links TRBV7-8 with TRBJ1-5; a weak D match, TRBD1 (5 bases). Trimming took off 1 base at V and 3 bases at J, with 10 bases between the two ends. Germline V gene lookup returns CDR1 SGHVS and CDR2 FQNEAQ. The CDR3 runs 15 residues. In DNA, the CDR3 is TGTGCCAGCAGCTTAGGGGGCGGATTCAATCAGCCCCAGCATTTT. Amino acids: CASSLGGGFNQPQHF.

The sample holds one count of this clone. The V and J genes are TRBV7-9 and TRBJ1-6; a weak D match, TRBD1 (5 bases). Between the trimmed V and J ends, which lost 3 bases and 8 bases, there was a span of 11 bases. The CDR3 is 14 amino acids. Germline CDR1 and CDR2: SEHNR and FQNEAQ (reference sequence). This CDR3 reads CASSFREGDSPLHF. DNA for the CDR3: TGTGCCAGCAGCTTCAGGGAAGGGGATTCACCCCTCCACTTT. The full variable domain, completed using reference TRBV7-9 and TRBJ1-6, is DTGVSQNPRHKITKRGQNVTFRCDPISEHNRLYWYRQTLGQGPEFLTYFQNEAQLEKSRLLSDRFSAERPKGSFSTLEIQRTEQGDSAMYLCASSFREGDSPLHFGNGTRLTVT.

The rearrangement links TRBV5-1 to TRBJ2-5; TRBD2 agrees at 15 bases. There are 16 residues in the CDR3. The V segment lost 3 bases and the J segment 4 bases; nucleotides outside the gene matches: 4. Germline V gene data show CDR1 as SGHRS and CDR2 as YFSETQ. CDR3 sequence (DNA): TGCGCCAGCAGCTCCGCGGGACTAGCGGGGGGAGAGACCCAGTACTTC. Translated: CASSSAGLAGGETQYF. The full variable domain, with the rest looked up from reference TRBV5-1 and TRBJ2-5, is KAGVTQTPRYLIKTRGQQVTLSCSPISGHRSVSWYQQTPGQGLQFLFEYFSETQRNKGNFPGRFSGRQFSNSRSEMNVSTLELGDSALYLCASSSAGLAGGETQYFGPGTRLLVL.